This T cell receptor beta chain was identified in a study of OX40 agonist ivuxolimab in advanced cancers. V dropped 5 bases and J dropped 6 bases, with 14 bases sitting between them. The CDR3 has 14 amino acids. In germline, CDR1 is SGHTA, CDR2 FQGNSA. Profiled with immunoSEQ multiplex PCR; TCRdb holds only in-frame clones, not every one. Of around 75,000 clones listed, under 90% were seen once; the top ten hold less than 3%. The TCR was taken from an adult with an advanced solid tumor such as melanoma, head and neck, liver or kidney cancer. The J gene is TRBJ1-5, the V gene TRBV7-2; D ambiguous. The sample here was CD4+ or CD8+ T cells sorted from blood, taken in a trial of the OX40 agonist ivuxolimab. CDR3 loop: CASSPTTTSQPQHF. The CDR3 nucleotides read TGTGCCAGCAGCCCCACAACTACAAGTCAGCCCCAGCATTTT.